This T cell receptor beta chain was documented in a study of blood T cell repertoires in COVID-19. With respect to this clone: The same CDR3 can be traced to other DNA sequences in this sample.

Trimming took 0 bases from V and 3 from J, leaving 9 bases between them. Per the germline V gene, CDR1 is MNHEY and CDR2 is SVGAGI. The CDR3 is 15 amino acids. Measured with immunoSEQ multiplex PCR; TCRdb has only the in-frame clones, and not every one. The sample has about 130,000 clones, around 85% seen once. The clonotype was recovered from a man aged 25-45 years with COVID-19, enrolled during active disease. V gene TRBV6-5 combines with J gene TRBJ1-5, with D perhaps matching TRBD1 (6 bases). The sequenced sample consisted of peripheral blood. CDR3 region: CASSYSSGANQPQHF. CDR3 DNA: TGTGCCAGCAGTTACTCGTCAGGGGCCAATCAGCCCCAGCATTTT.